The source of this TCR beta chain is a study of cytomegalovirus exposure and HLA in healthy donors. Whole-study results and caveats: Rare TCR sequences predominated, though certain public TCRs were found in many donors.

Turning to this clone: Its antigen is not identified.

The PCR used 60 Vbeta and 13 Jbeta primers. Sequencing used immunoSEQ multiplex PCR; TCRdb keeps in-frame clones, though not all of them. The table has under 150,000 clones, 80% to 85% seen once; the top ten hold roughly 1.1%. The receptor's source is a boy younger than 18 in good health and CMV-seronegative. Sequencing used PBMCs.

CDR3 sequence reads: CASSFRSGLEAFF. CDR3 nucleotides: TGTGCCAGCAGTTTTCGATCAGGGCTCGAAGCTTTCTTT. The chain combines TRBV27 with TRBJ1-1, with a possible D match to TRBD1 (5 bases). Trimming took 3 bases from V and 8 from J, leaving 13 bases between them. The CDR3 consists of 13 residues. From germline, CDR1 is MNHEY and CDR2 SMNVEV (reference sequence).